This T cell receptor beta chain derives from a study of T cell responses to AZD1222 COVID-19 vaccine. Looking at the study overall: Second-dose recipients at about 4 or about 12 weeks were treated as one pooled group. The study's findings and limits: With dominance at 160-218 and 743-854, vaccine-associated CD4 TCRs spanned spike. The donor group comprised mostly white British people and more females; the analysis possibly underestimated clonal diversity. Vaccination with two AZD1222 doses was followed by a rise in Spike-specific TCR breadth and depth.

Only in-frame clones appear in the TCRdb table, and some are missing; sequencing was by immunoSEQ multiplex PCR. This table has 110,000 to 150,000 clones, about 92% appearing once. As for this clone: Antigen unknown.

V was clipped by 8 bases and J by 2 bases; unmatched bases: 8. CDR3 length equals 15 residues. Germline CDR1 is SGHTS and CDR2 is YDEGEE. The sequence derives from an adult in good health. The chain employs TRBV5-8 and TRBJ1-4; 8 nucleotides align to TRBD1. The sample in question was peripheral blood, obtained on day 0 of AZD1222 vaccination. The DNA of the CDR3 is TGTGCCAGTTCACAGGGGGTAGGGACTAATGAAAAACTGTTTTTT. Translation: CASSQGVGTNEKLFF.